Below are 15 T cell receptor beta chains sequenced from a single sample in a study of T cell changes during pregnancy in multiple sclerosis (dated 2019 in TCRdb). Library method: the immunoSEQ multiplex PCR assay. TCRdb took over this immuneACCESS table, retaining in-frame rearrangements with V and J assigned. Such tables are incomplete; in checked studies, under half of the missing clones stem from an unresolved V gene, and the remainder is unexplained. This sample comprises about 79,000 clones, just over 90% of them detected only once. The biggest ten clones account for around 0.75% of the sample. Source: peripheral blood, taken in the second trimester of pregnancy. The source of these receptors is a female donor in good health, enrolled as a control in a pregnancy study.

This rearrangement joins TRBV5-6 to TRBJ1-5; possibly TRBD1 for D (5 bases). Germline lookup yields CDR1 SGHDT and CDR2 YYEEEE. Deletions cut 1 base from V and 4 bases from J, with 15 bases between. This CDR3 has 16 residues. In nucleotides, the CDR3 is TGTGCCAGCAGCTTGTCGGGGGGTCGGAGAAATCAGCCCCAGCATTTT. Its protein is CASSLSGGRRNQPQHF.

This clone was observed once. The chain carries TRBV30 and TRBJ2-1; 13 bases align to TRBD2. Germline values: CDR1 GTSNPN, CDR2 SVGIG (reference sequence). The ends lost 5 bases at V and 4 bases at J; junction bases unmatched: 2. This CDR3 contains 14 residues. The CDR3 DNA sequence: TGTGCCTGGGGGACTAGCGGGGAATACAATGAGCAGTTCTTC. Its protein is CAWGTSGEYNEQFF.

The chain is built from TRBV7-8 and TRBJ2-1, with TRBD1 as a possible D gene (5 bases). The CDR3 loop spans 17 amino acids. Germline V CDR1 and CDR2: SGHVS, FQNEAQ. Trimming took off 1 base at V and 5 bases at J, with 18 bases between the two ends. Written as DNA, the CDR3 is TGTGCCAGCAGCTTAGTGGTAGGGGAAGCTTCAAACAATGAGCAGTTCTTC. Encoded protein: CASSLVVGEASNNEQFF.

The CDR3 reads CASSPGQGIKLGYGYTF. CDR3 bases: TGCGCCAGCAGCCCTGGACAGGGGATAAAACTTGGCTATGGCTACACCTTC. V usage is TRBV4-1 and J usage is TRBJ1-2; TRBD1 matches at 9 bases. V lost 4 bases and J lost 4; bases outside the gene matches: 13. Per the germline V gene, CDR1 is MGHRA and CDR2 is YSYEKL. The CDR3 runs 17 residues.

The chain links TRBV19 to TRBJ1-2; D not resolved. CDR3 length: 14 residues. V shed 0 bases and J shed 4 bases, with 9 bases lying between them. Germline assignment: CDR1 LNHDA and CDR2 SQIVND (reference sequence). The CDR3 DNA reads TGTGCCAGTAGTATAGATCGGGGAGGCTATGGCTACACCTTC. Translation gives CASSIDRGGYGYTF.

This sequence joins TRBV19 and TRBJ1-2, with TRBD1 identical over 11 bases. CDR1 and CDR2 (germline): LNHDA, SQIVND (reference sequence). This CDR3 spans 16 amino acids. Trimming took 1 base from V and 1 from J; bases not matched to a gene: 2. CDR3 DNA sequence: TGTGCCAGTAGTATAGTCGGGACAGGGGGTAACTATGGCTACACCTTC. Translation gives CASSIVGTGGNYGYTF.

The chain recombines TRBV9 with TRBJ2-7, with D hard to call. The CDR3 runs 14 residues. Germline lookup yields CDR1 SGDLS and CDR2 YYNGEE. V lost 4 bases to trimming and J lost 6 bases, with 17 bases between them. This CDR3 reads CASSPSAVLREQYF. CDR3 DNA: TGTGCCAGCAGCCCCAGCGCTGTACTTCGCGAGCAGTACTTC.

This CDR3 is CASSPTLYGDRSMNTEAFF. The CDR3 DNA sequence: TGTGCCAGCTCACCCACTTTGTATGGGGACAGGAGCATGAACACTGAAGCTTTCTTT. This chain links TRBV18 with TRBJ1-1; 8 bases match TRBD1. The CDR3 extends over 19 amino acids. Per the germline V gene, CDR1 is KGHSH and CDR2 is LQKENI. Trimming took 3 bases from V and 0 from J; bases not matched to a gene: 15.

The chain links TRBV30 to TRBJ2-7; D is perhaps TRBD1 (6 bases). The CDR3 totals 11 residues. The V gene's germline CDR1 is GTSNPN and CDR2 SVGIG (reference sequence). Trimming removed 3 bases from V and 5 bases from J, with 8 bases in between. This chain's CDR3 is CAWRAGDEQYF. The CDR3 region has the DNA TGTGCCTGGAGGGCAGGGGACGAGCAGTACTTC.

In nucleotides, the CDR3 is TGTGCCAGCGGGACAGGGGGGCTCTATGGCTACACCTTC. Amino acids: CASGTGGLYGYTF. The chain employs TRBV15 and TRBJ1-2; 11 bases align to TRBD1. The junction had 5 bases not matched to a gene; V was cut back by 10 bases and J by 4 bases. Germline V lookup: CDR1 LNHNV, CDR2 YYDKDF (reference sequence). This CDR3 comprises 13 residues.

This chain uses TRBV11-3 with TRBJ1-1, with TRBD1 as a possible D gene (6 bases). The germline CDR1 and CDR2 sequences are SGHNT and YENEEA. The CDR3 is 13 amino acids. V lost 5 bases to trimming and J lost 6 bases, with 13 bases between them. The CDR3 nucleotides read TGTGCCAGCAGCCCTTACAGGGACCCTGAAGCTTTCTTT. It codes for CASSPYRDPEAFF.

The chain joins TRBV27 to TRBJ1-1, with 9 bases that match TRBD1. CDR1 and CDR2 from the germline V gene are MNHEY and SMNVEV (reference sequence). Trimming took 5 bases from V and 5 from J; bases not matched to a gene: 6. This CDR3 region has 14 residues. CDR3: CASSPQGARTEAFF. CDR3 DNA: TGTGCCAGCAGTCCACAGGGGGCGCGGACTGAAGCTTTCTTT.

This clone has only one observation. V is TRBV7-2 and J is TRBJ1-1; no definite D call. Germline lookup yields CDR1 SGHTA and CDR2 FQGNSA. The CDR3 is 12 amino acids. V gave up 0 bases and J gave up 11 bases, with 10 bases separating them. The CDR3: CASSLAGSRAFF. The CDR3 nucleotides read TGTGCCAGCAGCTTAGCGGGCAGTAGGGCTTTCTTT.

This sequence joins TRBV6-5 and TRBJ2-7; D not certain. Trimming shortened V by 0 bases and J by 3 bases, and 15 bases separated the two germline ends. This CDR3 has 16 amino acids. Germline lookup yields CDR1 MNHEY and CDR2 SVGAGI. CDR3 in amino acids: CASSYSVPVGYYEQYF. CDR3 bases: TGTGCCAGCAGTTACTCCGTCCCGGTCGGTTACTACGAGCAGTACTTC.

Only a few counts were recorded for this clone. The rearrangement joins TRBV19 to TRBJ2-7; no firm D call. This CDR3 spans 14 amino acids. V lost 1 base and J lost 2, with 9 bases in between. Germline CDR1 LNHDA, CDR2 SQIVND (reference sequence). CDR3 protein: CASSIGSGTYEQYF. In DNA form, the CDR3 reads TGTGCCAGTAGTATAGGCTCAGGAACCTACGAGCAGTACTTC.